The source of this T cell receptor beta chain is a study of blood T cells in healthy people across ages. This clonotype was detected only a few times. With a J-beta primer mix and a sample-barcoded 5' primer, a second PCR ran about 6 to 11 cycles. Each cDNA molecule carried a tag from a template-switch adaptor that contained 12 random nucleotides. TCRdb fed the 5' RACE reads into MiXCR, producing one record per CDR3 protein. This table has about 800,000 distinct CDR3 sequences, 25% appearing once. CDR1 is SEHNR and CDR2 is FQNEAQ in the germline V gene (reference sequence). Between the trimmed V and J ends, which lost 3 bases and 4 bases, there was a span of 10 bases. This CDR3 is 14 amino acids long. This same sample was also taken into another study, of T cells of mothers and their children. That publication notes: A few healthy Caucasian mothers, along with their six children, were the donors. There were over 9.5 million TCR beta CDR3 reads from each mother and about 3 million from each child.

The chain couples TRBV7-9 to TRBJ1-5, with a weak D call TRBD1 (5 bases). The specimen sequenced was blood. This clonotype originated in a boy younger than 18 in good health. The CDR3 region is CASSFGGFNQPQHF. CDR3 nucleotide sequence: TGTGCCAGCAGCTTTGGGGGGTTTAATCAGCCCCAGCATTTT.